A selection of T cell receptor beta chains follows, all from one sample in a study of T cells in localized non-small cell lung cancer. This table comes from immunoSEQ multiplex PCR, and its TCRdb copy is limited to in-frame clones, with some not included. The sample shows approximately 46,000 clones, 80% to 85% of them seen only once. Sequencing was performed on peripheral blood mononuclear cells, taken before any cancer treatment. Every receptor here comes from a man aged 35 to 69 with stage III lung adenocarcinoma. Both conserved end residues are part of each CDR3. D genes are given only for firm matches. The size field is filled for only some rows; it gives once, few, many or a size class.

J gene,D gene,clone size,V gene,CDR3 DNA,CDR3 protein
TRBJ1-2,NA,NA,TRBV6-1,TGTGCCAGCAGTATGGTTGCTAACTATGGCTACACCTTC,CASSMVANYGYTF
TRBJ2-7,NA,few,TRBV18,TGTGCCAGCTCAGTCGGACAGAGCTCCTACGAGCAGTACTTC,CASSVGQSSYEQYF
TRBJ2-5,TRBD2,NA,TRBV12-5,TGTGCTAGTGGTCCGGGGACTAGCGGAGCTCAAGGGACCCAGTACTTC,CASGPGTSGAQGTQYF
TRBJ1-6,NA,medium-sized,TRBV2,TGTGCCAGCAGCCTAACACAATCACCCCTCCACTTT,CASSLTQSPLHF
TRBJ1-2,TRBD1,NA,TRBV6-4,TGTGCCAGCAGTGACAGGGGGCGCGGCAGCTATGGCTACACCTTC,CASSDRGRGSYGYTF
TRBJ2-7,TRBD2,NA,TRBV5-4,TGTGCCAGCAGGGGAGGACTAGCGGGGGGTCCCTACGAGCAGTACTTC,CASRGGLAGGPYEQYF
TRBJ2-2,TRBD1,NA,TRBV2,TGTGCCAGCAGGGTCCCGGGACAGGGGCGGGGGAACACCGGGGAGCTGTTTTTT,CASRVPGQGRGNTGELFF
TRBJ2-1,TRBD2,NA,TRBV7-6,TGTGCCAGCAGCCCGGGAGGGGGCTACAATGAGCAGTTCTTC,CASSPGGGYNEQFF
TRBJ2-1,NA,NA,TRBV5-6,TGTGCCAGCAGCACCCAGGGGTTTGAGCAGTTCTTC,CASSTQGFEQFF
TRBJ2-7,NA,NA,TRBV29-1,TGCAGCGTTGCAACCCACGGGTGGGGAACGGCCTACGAGCAGTACTTC,CSVATHGWGTAYEQYF
TRBJ2-2,TRBD2,once,TRBV10-2,TGCGCCAGCAGTGAGACCCGGGAGGCCGGGGAGCTGTTTTTT,CASSETREAGELFF
TRBJ2-2,TRBD2,NA,TRBV6-5,TGTGCCAGCAGTTCCCCTAGCGGGGGGTACACCGGGGAGCTGTTTTTT,CASSSPSGGYTGELFF
TRBJ2-6,NA,NA,TRBV7-3,TGTGCCAGCAGCTTAATCCGGGCGGGGGCCAACGTCCTGACTTTC,CASSLIRAGANVLTF
TRBJ2-1,NA,NA,TRBV29-1,TGCAGCGTTCGGGGAAGCTCCTACAATGAGCAGTTCTTC,CSVRGSSYNEQFF
TRBJ1-1,NA,once,TRBV11-2,TGTGCCAGCAGCTTTATGGGTGGGGCTGAAGCTTTCTTT,CASSFMGGAEAFF
TRBJ2-1,NA,NA,TRBV9,TGTGCCAGCAGCGTATCCCTAGTGCGCACAGGCCATGAGCAGTTCTTC,CASSVSLVRTGHEQFF
TRBJ2-1,NA,NA,TRBV2,TGTGCCAGCAGTGAACGGGGTACTTTCTACAATGAGCAGTTCTTC,CASSERGTFYNEQFF
TRBJ2-7,TRBD1,NA,TRBV6-1,TGTGCCAGCAGCAGGGGGCGCGGGGCCGACTACGAGCAGTACTTC,CASSRGRGADYEQYF
TRBJ1-6,TRBD1,NA,TRBV7-9,TGTGCCAGCAGCTTAGGGGTAACAGGGGGGGTTTCACCCCTCCACTTT,CASSLGVTGGVSPLHF
TRBJ2-7,NA,NA,TRBV30,TGTGCCTGGAGTGAAGGGGCAGGGTTTGACGAGCAGTACTTC,CAWSEGAGFDEQYF